A selection of T cell receptor beta chains follows, all from one sample in a study of blood T cell repertoires in COVID-19. Profiled with immunoSEQ multiplex PCR; TCRdb holds only in-frame clones, not every one. The data contain about 140,000 clones, 76% of them singletons. The sequencing sample was made of peripheral blood. Source of these receptors: a woman aged 80 or over with active or convalescent COVID-19. CDR3s include the opening cysteine and the closing phenylalanine or tryptophan. D genes are given only for firm matches. Size is omitted from some rows. Given values are once, few, many or a class for expanded clones.

CASSQVPRAVVTEAFF,TGTGCCAGCAGCCAAGTCCCCAGGGCGGTCGTGACTGAAGCTTTCTTT,-,TRBV3-1/TRBV3-2,TRBJ1-1,-
CASSSDINTEAFF,TGTGCCAGCAGCTCGGACATCAACACTGAAGCTTTCTTT,-,TRBV7-3,TRBJ1-1,-
CASSQGLGGGVRSQYF,TGCGCCAGCAGCCAAGGGCTGGGGGGAGGGGTACGTAGTCAGTACTTC,-,TRBV4-1,TRBJ2-4,TRBD2
CASSLERQGDREQFF,TGTGCCAGCAGCTTAGAACGACAAGGGGATAGGGAGCAGTTCTTC,-,TRBV11-2,TRBJ2-1,-
CATQRRANEQYF,TGTGCCACCCAGCGCAGGGCTAACGAGCAGTACTTC,-,TRBV6-5,TRBJ2-7,-
CASREDREHGYTF,TGTGCCAGCAGGGAGGACAGGGAGCATGGCTACACCTTC,few,TRBV2,TRBJ1-2,TRBD1
CASSPLGRDYGYTF,TGCGCCAGCAGCCCCTTGGGCAGGGACTATGGCTACACCTTC,-,TRBV5-1,TRBJ1-2,-
CASSLTGDSSPLHF,TGTGCCAGCAGTTTAACAGGGGATTCTTCACCCCTCCACTTT,few,TRBV27,TRBJ1-6,TRBD1
CASSKRQTLFSGNTIYF,TGTGCCAGCAGCAAACGACAGACGTTATTCTCTGGAAACACCATATATTTT,-,TRBV5-4,TRBJ1-3,-
CASSYGQGAGGYTF,TGCGCCAGCAGCTATGGACAGGGGGCGGGAGGCTACACCTTC,-,TRBV5-1,TRBJ1-2,TRBD1
CSASELGSMRQYF,TGCAGTGCTAGTGAGCTGGGCAGCATGCGGCAGTACTTC,-,TRBV20-1,TRBJ2-7,-
CASSLGEAGGSSPLHF,TGTGCCAGCAGCTTAGGTGAGGCAGGGGGATCTTCACCCCTCCACTTT,few,TRBV7-6,TRBJ1-6,TRBD1
CASSKTGATEAFF,TGTGCCAGCAGTAAGACAGGGGCCACTGAAGCTTTCTTT,-,TRBV12-3/TRBV12-4,TRBJ1-1,TRBD1
CASSLALGGGGDTQYF,TGCGCCAGCAGCTTGGCCTTGGGCGGGGGAGGAGATACGCAGTATTTT,-,TRBV5-1,TRBJ2-3,TRBD2
CSASRLGGSPLHF,TGCAGTGCTAGTCGGCTCGGCGGTTCACCCCTCCACTTT,-,TRBV20-1,TRBJ1-6,-
CASSSGGASGANVLTF,TGTGCCAGCAGTTCGGGGGGAGCCTCTGGGGCCAACGTCCTGACTTTC,-,TRBV28,TRBJ2-6,TRBD2
CASTRAGTHYNEQFF,TGCGCCAGCACCCGGGCGGGGACCCACTACAATGAGCAGTTCTTC,-,TRBV5-1,TRBJ2-1,-
CASSVSGARETQYF,TGTGCCAGCAGCGTCTCAGGGGCCCGAGAGACCCAGTACTTC,once,TRBV7-3,TRBJ2-5,-
CASSVGTGGLYEQFF,TGTGCCAGCAGCGTGGGGACAGGGGGCTTATATGAGCAGTTCTTC,-,TRBV9,TRBJ2-1,TRBD1
CSFETRRTEAFF,TGCAGCTTCGAGACACGAAGGACTGAAGCTTTCTTT,-,TRBV29-1,TRBJ1-1,-
CASSQLTGTYNSPLHF,TGCGCCAGCAGCCAATTGACAGGGACCTATAATTCACCCCTCCACTTT,-,TRBV4-3,TRBJ1-6,TRBD1
CAWSGLAGPYNEQFF,TGTGCCTGGAGTGGACTAGCGGGGCCCTACAATGAGCAGTTCTTC,few,TRBV30,TRBJ2-1,TRBD2
CASSPQINEKLFF,TGTGCCAGCAGTCCTCAGATCAATGAAAAACTGTTTTTT,-,TRBV14,TRBJ1-4,-
CASSLNRDSGNTIYF,TGTGCCAGCAGCTTAAACAGGGACTCTGGAAACACCATATATTTT,-,TRBV7-3,TRBJ1-3,-
CASSSGKRTDTQYF,TGCGCCAGCAGCTCAGGGAAGAGGACAGATACGCAGTATTTT,-,TRBV5-1,TRBJ2-3,-
CASSQDIIGTPYNSPLHF,TGTGCCAGCAGCCAAGATATCATCGGGACACCCTATAATTCACCCCTCCACTTT,-,TRBV3-1/TRBV3-2,TRBJ1-6,-
CASSQGNRGPTEAFF,TGTGCCAGCAGCCAAGGTAACAGGGGGCCCACTGAAGCTTTCTTT,few,TRBV4-2,TRBJ1-1,TRBD1
CASSYQVGLPLHF,TGTGCCAGCAGTTACCAAGTCGGTTTACCCCTCCACTTT,-,TRBV6-5,TRBJ1-6,-
CASSPSVGMNTEAFF,TGTGCCAGCAGTCCTAGCGTGGGCATGAACACTGAAGCTTTCTTT,-,TRBV9,TRBJ1-1,-